The 13 T cell receptor beta chains reported below all come from one sample, sequenced in a study of vaccination effects on CD4 cells after COVID-19. With more than 9 days of culture completed, CD4+ T cells were isolated. Either the BNT162b2 or mRNA-1273 vaccine was given to participants in two doses. Using immunoSEQ multiplex PCR, the repertoire was profiled, and TCRdb retains in-frame clones only, with some absent. The sample yields around 46,000 clones, 72% seen once. Their specific antigens are unknown. Material: CD4+ T cells from PBMCs cultured without peptide, obtained after COVID-19 vaccination. These receptors were obtained from a human donor who received a COVID-19 vaccine.

The gene calls are TRBV6-4 and TRBJ1-1; no definite D call. Germline CDR1 reads MRHNA; CDR2 reads SNTAGT. The CDR3 runs 14 residues. Trimming stripped 4 bases from V and 3 bases from J, with 12 bases between. CDR3 residues: CASSVQPEDTEAFF. As DNA, the CDR3 is TGTGCCAGCAGTGTACAACCTGAAGACACTGAAGCTTTCTTT.

This sequence joins TRBV18 and TRBJ2-3; possibly TRBD1 for D (5 bases). This CDR3 spans 12 amino acids. Trimming took off 2 bases at V and 5 bases at J, with 5 bases between the two ends. Germline CDR1 and CDR2: KGHSH and LQKENI. Here the CDR3 reads CASSPRGDTQYF. The CDR3 DNA reads as TGTGCCAGCTCACCAAGGGGAGATACGCAGTATTTT.

This clone was observed once. CDR3 sequence reads: CASSLVGTGDTEAFF. The CDR3 region has the DNA TGTGCCAGCAGCTTAGTCGGGACAGGGGACACTGAAGCTTTCTTT. V gene TRBV7-9 combines with J gene TRBJ1-1; 10 nucleotides agree with TRBD1. Germline V gives CDR1 SEHNR, CDR2 FQNEAQ (reference sequence). The CDR3 has 15 amino acids. Trimming at V came to 1 base and at J to 3 bases, leaving 2 bases not matched to a gene.

This clone was counted only a few times. CDR3: CASSLGSGNIQYF. Here the CDR3 DNA reads TGTGCCAGCAGTTTAGGGTCTGGGAACATTCAGTACTTC. The chain carries TRBV12-3 or TRBV12-4 and TRBJ2-4; no firm D call. The CDR3 has 13 residues. V lost 1 base and J lost 7, with 8 bases in between.

This sequence joins TRBV6-1 and TRBJ2-3, with 8 positions matching TRBD2. In germline, CDR1 is MNHNS, CDR2 SASEGT. The CDR3 length is 14 residues. V gave up 0 bases and J gave up 4 bases; unmatched junction bases: 0. The CDR3 DNA is TGTGCCAGCAGTGAAGCGCGGGGGGCAGATACGCAGTATTTT. It specifies CASSEARGADTQYF.

The gene calls are TRBV9 and TRBJ2-1; the D gene is possibly TRBD2 (6 bases). The CDR3 is made up of 15 amino acids. The V gene lost 1 base and the J gene lost 0 bases, with 8 bases spanning the gap. Germline V gene data show CDR1 as SGDLS and CDR2 as YYNGEE. The CDR3 loop is CASSVMGGSYNEQFF. The CDR3 nucleotides read TGTGCCAGCAGCGTAATGGGAGGCTCCTACAATGAGCAGTTCTTC.

The chain is built from TRBV20-1 and TRBJ2-3; D unresolved. Trimming removed 5 bases at V and 5 bases at J, with 8 bases between. Germline V CDR1 and CDR2: DFQATT, SNEGSKA (reference sequence). The CDR3 runs 11 residues. As DNA, the CDR3 is TGCAGTGCTGTTTGGGGAGATACGCAGTATTTT. It translates to CSAVWGDTQYF.

CDR3 region: CASSAGAGRLETQYF. The CDR3 region has the DNA TGCGCCAGCAGCGCCGGAGCGGGGAGGCTCGAGACCCAGTACTTC. V is TRBV5-1 and J is TRBJ2-5; 7 nucleotides line up with TRBD2. The CDR3 contains 15 residues. In germline, CDR1 is SGHRS, CDR2 YFSETQ. The V gene end was trimmed by 4 bases and the J gene end by 5 bases; junction bases not matched to a gene: 11.

This clone was seen a few times. V and J are TRBV19 and TRBJ1-3, with 9 nucleotides matching TRBD1. Germline V gene sequence: CDR1 LNHDA, CDR2 SQIVND (reference sequence). Trimming removed 4 bases from V and 6 bases from J; junction bases left unmatched: 7. This CDR3 contains 15 residues. As DNA, the CDR3 is TGTGCCAGTAGTAAAGCGGGACAGGGCCTAAACACCATATATTTT. Its protein product is CASSKAGQGLNTIYF.

Regarding this clone: Other DNA sequences in the same sample also yield this CDR3. This chain links TRBV5-4 with TRBJ2-1; 9 bases align to TRBD2. The ends lost 2 bases at V and 7 bases at J; junction bases unmatched: 1. CDR1 and CDR2 (germline): SGHNT, YYREEE (reference sequence). This CDR3 has 13 residues. The CDR3, as DNA: TGTGCCAGCAGCTTAGCGGGAGGAAATGAGCAGTTCTTC. Its protein is CASSLAGGNEQFF.

This chain links TRBV5-1 with TRBJ2-7; D unresolved. The V end was cut by 0 bases, the J end by 4 bases, with 8 bases between. The CDR3 extends over 13 amino acids. Germline V gene lookup returns CDR1 SGHRS and CDR2 YFSETQ. CDR3 loop: CASSLGSSYEQYF. For the CDR3, the DNA is TGCGCCAGCAGCTTGGGATCCAGTTACGAGCAGTACTTC.

The chain couples TRBV7-9 to TRBJ2-7; the match to TRBD1 covers 10 bases. Germline CDR1 is SEHNR and CDR2 is FQNEAQ (reference sequence). CDR3 size: 15 residues. V shed 6 bases, J shed 2 bases, and the junction held 7 bases outside the gene matches. CDR3 residues: CASRRQGALAYEQYF. DNA of the CDR3: TGTGCCAGCAGAAGACAGGGGGCGTTAGCCTACGAGCAGTACTTC.

The J gene is TRBJ2-1, the V gene TRBV11-2; D might be TRBD2 (6 bases). The length of the CDR3 is 15 residues. The V gene lost 0 bases and the J gene lost 7 bases, with 13 bases spanning the gap. Germline assignment: CDR1 SGHAT and CDR2 FQNNGV. This CDR3 is CASSLDWAGRNEQFF. CDR3 coding DNA: TGTGCCAGCAGCTTAGATTGGGCGGGGAGGAATGAGCAGTTCTTC.